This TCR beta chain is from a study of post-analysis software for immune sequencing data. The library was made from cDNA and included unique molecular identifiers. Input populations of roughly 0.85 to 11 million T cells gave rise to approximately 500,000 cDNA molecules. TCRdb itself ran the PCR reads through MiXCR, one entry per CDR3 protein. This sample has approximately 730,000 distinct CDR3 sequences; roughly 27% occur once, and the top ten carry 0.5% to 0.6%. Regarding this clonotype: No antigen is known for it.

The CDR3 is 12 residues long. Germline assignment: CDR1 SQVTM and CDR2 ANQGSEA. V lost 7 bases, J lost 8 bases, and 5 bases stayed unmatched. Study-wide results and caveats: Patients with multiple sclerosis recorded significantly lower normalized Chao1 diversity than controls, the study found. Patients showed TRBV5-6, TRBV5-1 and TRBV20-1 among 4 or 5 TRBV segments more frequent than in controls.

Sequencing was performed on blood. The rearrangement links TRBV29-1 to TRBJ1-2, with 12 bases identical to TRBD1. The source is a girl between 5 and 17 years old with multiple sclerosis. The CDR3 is CSGGQGAEGYTF. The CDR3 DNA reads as TGCAGCGGGGGACAGGGGGCGGAAGGCTACACCTTC.